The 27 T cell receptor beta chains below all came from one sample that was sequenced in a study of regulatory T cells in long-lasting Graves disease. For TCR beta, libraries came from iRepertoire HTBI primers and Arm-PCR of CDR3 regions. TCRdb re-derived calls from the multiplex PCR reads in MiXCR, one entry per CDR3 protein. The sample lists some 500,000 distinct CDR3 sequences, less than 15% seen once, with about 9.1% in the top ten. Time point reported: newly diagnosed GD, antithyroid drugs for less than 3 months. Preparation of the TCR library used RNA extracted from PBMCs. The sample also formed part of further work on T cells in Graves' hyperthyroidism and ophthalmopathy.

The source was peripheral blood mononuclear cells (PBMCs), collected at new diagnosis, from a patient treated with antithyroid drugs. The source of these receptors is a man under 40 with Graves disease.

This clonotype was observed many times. The CDR3 DNA follows: TGTGCCACACAGGGGTATAATGGCTACACCTTC. As protein: CATQGYNGYTF. J is TRBJ1-2 and V is TRBV28; 7 bases are a match to TRBD1. This CDR3 spans 11 amino acids. The germline CDR1 and CDR2 sequences are MDHEN and SYDVKM. With V trimmed by 10 bases and J by 6 bases, 5 bases remained unmatched.

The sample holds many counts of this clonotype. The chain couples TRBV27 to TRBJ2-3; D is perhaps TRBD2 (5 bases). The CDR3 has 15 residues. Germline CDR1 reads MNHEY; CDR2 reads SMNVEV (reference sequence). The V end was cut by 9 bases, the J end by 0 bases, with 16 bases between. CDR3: CASALAAPSTDTQYF. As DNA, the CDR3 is TGTGCCAGTGCCCTAGCAGCCCCTAGCACAGATACGCAGTATTTT.

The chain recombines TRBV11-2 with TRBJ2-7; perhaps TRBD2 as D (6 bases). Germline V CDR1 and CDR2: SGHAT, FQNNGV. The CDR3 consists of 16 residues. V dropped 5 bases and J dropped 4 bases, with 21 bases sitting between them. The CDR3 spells CASSASRGSGFYEQYF. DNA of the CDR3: TGTGCCAGCAGCGCCAGCCGCGGTAGCGGTTTTTACGAGCAGTACTTC.

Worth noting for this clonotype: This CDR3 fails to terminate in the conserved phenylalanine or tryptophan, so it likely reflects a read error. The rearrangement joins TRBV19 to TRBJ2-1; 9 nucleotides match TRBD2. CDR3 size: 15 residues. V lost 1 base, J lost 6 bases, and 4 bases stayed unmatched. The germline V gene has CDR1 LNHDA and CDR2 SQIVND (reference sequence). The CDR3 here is CASSIGLAEFNEQFL. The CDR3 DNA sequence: TGTGCCAGTAGTATAGGACTAGCGGAGTTCAATGAGCAGTTCTTA.

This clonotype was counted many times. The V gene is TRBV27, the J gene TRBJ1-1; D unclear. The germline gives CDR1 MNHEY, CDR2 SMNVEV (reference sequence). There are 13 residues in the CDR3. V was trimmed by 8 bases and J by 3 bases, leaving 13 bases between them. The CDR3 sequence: CASWPHPYTEAFF. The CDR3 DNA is TGTGCCAGCTGGCCGCACCCGTACACTGAAGCTTTCTTT.

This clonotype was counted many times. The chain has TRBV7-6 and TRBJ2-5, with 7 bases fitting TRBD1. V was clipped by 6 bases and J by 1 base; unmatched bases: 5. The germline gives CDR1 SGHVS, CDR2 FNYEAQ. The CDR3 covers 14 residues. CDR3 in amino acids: CASRRRTGQETQYF. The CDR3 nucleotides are TGTGCCAGCAGAAGACGGACAGGCCAAGAGACCCAGTACTTC.

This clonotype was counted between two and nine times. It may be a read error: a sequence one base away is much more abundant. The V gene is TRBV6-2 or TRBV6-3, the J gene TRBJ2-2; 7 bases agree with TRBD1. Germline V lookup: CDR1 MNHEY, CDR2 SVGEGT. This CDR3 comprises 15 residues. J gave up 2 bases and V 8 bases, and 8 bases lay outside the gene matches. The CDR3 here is CASLINRGNTGELFF. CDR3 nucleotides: TGTGCCAGCCTGATTAACAGGGGTAACACCGGGGAGCTGTTTTTT.

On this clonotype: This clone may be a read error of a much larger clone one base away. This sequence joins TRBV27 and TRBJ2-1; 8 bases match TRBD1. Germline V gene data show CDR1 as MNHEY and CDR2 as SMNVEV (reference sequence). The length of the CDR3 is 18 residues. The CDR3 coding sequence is TGTGCCAGCAGTTCCCGGACAGGGCGGAGAAGCTCCTACAATGAGCAGATCTTC. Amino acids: CASSSRTGRRSSYNEQIF.

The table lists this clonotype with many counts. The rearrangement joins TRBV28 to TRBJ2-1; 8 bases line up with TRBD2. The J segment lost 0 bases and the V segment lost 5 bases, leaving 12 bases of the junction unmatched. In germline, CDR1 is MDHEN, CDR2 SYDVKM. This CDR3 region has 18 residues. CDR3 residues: CASSPGGVTSGSYNEQFF. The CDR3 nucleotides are TGTGCCAGCAGTCCCGGGGGGGTAACTAGCGGCTCCTACAATGAGCAGTTCTTC. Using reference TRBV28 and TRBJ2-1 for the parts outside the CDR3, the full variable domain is DVKVTQSSRYLVKRTGEKVFLECVQDMDHENMFWYRQDPGLGLRLIYFSYDVKMKEKGDIPEGYSVSREKKERFSLILESASTNQTSMYLCASSPGGVTSGSYNEQFFGPGTRLTVL.

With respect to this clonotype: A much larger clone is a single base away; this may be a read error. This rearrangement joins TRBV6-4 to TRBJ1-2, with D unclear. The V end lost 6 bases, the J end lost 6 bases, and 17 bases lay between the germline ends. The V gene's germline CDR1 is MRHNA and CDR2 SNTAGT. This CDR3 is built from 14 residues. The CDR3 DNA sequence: TGTGCCAGCAGGCAGAGGGCCTTCGGGAATGGCTACACCTTC. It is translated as CASRQRAFGNGYTF.

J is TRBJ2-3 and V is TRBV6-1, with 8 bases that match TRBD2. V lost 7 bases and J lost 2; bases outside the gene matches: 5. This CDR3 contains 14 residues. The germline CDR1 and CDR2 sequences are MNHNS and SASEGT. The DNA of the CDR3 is TGTGCCAGCACCACGGGGGGGTTCACAGATACGCAGTATTTT. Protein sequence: CASTTGGFTDTQYF.

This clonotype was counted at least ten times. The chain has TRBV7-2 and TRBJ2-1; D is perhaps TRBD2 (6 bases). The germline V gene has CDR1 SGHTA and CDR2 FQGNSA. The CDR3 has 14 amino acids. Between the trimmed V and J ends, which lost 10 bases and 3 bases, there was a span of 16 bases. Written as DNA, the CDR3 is TGTGCCATCGACCGGGACTCCTTCTACAATGAGCAGTTCTTC. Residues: CAIDRDSFYNEQFF.

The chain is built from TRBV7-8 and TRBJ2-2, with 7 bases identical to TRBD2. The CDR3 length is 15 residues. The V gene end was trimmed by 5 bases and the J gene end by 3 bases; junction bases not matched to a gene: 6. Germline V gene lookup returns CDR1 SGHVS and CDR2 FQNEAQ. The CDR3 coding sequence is TGTGCCAGCAGCCCAAGGGAGGGCTACACCGGGGAGCTGTTTTTT. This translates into CASSPREGYTGELFF.

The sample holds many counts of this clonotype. This CDR3 is CASSLLAGARDTGELFF. The CDR3 DNA follows: TGTGCCAGCAGTTTACTAGCGGGAGCGAGGGACACCGGGGAGCTGTTTTTT. This chain connects TRBV12-3 or TRBV12-4 to TRBJ2-2, with 10 bases identical to TRBD2. The CDR3 is made up of 17 amino acids. V was clipped by 2 bases and J by 3 bases; unmatched bases: 6.

CDR3 residues: CASSQEEQRATGELFF. CDR3 sequence (DNA): TGCGCCAGCAGCCAAGAAGAACAGCGGGCCACCGGGGAGCTGTTTTTT. V is TRBV4-1 and J is TRBJ2-2; D is possibly TRBD2 (6 bases). Trimming cost V 0 bases and J 4 bases, with 12 bases left between them. The CDR3 extends over 16 amino acids. Germline assignment: CDR1 MGHRA and CDR2 YSYEKL.

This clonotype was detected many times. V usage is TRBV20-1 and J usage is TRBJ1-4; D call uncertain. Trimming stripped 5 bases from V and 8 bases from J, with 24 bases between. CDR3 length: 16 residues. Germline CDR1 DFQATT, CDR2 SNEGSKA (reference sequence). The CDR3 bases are TGCAGTGCTCACTGCTTCGCTAGCTACTCGACCGAAAAACTGTTTTTT. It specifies CSAHCFASYSTEKLFF.

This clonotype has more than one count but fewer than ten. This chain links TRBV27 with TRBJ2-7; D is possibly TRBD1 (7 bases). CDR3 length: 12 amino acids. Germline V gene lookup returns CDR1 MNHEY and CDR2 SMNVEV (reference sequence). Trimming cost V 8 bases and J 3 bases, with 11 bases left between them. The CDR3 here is CASRQGLYEQYF. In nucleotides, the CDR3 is TGTGCCAGCCGACAGGGACTCTACGAGCAGTACTTC.

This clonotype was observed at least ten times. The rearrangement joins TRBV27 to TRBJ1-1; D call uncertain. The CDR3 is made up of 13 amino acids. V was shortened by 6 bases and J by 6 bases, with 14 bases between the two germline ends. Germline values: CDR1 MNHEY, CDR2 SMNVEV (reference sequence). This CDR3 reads CASSLTDGAEAFF. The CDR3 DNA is TGTGCCAGCAGCCTGACTGATGGAGCTGAAGCTTTCTTT.

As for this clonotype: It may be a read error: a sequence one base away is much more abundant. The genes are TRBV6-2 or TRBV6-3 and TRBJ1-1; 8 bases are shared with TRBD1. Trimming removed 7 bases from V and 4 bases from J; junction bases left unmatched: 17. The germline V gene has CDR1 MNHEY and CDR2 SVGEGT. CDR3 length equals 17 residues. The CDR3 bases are TGTGCCAGCACCGCACTCCTGCCCAGGGGGCGCGGCACTGAAGCTTTCTTT. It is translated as CASTALLPRGRGTEAFF.

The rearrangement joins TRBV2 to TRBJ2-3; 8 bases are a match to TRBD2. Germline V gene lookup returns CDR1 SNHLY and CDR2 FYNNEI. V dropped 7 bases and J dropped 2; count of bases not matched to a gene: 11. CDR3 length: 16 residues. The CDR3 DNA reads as TGTGCCAGCATTGGCGGGAGGCCCGCGACCACAGATACGCAGTATTTT. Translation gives CASIGGRPATTDTQYF.

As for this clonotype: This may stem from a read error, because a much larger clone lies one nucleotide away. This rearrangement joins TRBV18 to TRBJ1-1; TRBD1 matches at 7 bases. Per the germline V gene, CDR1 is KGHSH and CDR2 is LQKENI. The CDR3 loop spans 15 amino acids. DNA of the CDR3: TGTGTCAGCTCAGCGGGACAGCTCATGAACACTGAAGCTTTCTTT. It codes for CVSSAGQLMNTEAFF.

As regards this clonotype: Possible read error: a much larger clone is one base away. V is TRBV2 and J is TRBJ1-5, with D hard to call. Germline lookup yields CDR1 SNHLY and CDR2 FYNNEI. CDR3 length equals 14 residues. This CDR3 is CASCEGFQGQPQHF. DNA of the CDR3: TGTGCCAGCTGTGAAGGGTTCCAAGGGCAGCCCCAGCATTTT.

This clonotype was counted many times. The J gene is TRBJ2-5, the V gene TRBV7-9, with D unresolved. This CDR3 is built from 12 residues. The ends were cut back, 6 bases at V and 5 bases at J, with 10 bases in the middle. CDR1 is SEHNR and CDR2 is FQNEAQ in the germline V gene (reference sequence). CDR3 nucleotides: TGTGCCAGCAGAATCAAGGAGGAGACCCAGTACTTC. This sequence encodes CASRIKEETQYF.

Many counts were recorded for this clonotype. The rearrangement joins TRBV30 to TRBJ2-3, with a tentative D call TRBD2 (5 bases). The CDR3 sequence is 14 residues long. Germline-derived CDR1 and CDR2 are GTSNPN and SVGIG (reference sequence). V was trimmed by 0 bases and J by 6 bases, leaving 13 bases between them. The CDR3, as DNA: TGTGCCTGGAGTGTACCTCCGGGATCGGATACGCAGTATTTT. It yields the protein CAWSVPPGSDTQYF.

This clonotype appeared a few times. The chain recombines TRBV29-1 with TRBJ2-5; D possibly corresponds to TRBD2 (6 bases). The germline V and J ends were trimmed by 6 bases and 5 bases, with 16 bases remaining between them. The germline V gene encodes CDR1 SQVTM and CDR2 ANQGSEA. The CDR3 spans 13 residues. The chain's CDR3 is CSVGQGLGETQYF. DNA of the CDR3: TGCAGCGTGGGCCAGGGACTGGGGGAGACCCAGTACTTC.

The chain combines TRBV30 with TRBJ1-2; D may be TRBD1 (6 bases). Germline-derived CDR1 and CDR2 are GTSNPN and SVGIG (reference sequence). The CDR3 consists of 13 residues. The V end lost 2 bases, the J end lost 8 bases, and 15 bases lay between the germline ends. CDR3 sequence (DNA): TGTGCCTGGAGTCTGACACGGACAGCCGGCTACACCTTC. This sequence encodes CAWSLTRTAGYTF.

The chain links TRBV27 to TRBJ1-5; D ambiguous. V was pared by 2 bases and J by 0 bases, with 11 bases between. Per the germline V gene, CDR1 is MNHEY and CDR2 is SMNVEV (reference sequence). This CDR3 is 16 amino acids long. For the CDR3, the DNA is TGTGCCAGCAGTTTAGTTTCCGGTCTTAGCAATCAGCCCCAGCATTTT. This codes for CASSLVSGLSNQPQHF.